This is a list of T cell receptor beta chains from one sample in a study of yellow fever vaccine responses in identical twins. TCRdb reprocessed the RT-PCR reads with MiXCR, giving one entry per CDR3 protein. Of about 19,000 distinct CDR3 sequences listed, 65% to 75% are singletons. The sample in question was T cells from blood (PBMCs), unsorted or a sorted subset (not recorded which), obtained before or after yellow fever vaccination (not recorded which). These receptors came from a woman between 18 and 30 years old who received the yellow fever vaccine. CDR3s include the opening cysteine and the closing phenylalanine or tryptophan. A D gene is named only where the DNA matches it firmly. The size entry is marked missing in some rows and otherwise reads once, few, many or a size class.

CDR3nt: TGCAGTGCTAATGCAGGGGTTTATCAGCCCCAGCATTTT
CDR3aa: CSANAGVYQPQHF
j_gene: TRBJ1-5
len: 13
d_gene: NA
v_gene: TRBV20-1
abundance: NA

CDR3nt: TGTGCCAGCAGCTTAGCGACAGGTAATGAGCAGTTCTTC
CDR3aa: CASSLATGNEQFF
j_gene: TRBJ2-1
len: 13
d_gene: NA
v_gene: TRBV7-2
abundance: NA

CDR3nt: TGCGCCAGCACACCCGGGACAGGGAAAGGCACAGATACGCAGTATTTT
CDR3aa: CASTPGTGKGTDTQYF
j_gene: TRBJ2-3
len: 16
d_gene: NA
v_gene: TRBV5-2
abundance: once

CDR3nt: TGTGCCAGCACCAGGGGGCTGGGGAGTGGCTACACCTTC
CDR3aa: CASTRGLGSGYTF
j_gene: TRBJ1-2
len: 13
d_gene: TRBD1
v_gene: TRBV25-1
abundance: NA

CDR3nt: TGTGCCAGTAGTACCCCGGGAGGGCAAACTGAAGCTTTCTTT
CDR3aa: CASSTPGGQTEAFF
j_gene: TRBJ1-1
len: 14
d_gene: NA
v_gene: TRBV19
abundance: NA

CDR3nt: TGTGCCAGCAGCTTAGATCGGGCTCTAGCGGGGGGGTCAGATACGCAGTATTTT
CDR3aa: CASSLDRALAGGSDTQYF
j_gene: TRBJ2-3
len: 18
d_gene: TRBD2
v_gene: TRBV11-3
abundance: NA

CDR3nt: TGTGCCAGCATCAGACAGGGGGTTGAGCAGTTCTTC
CDR3aa: CASIRQGVEQFF
j_gene: TRBJ2-1
len: 12
d_gene: TRBD1
v_gene: TRBV12-3/TRBV12-4
abundance: NA

CDR3nt: TGTGCCAGCAGTTTGGGTCGGTGGGACACTGAAGCTTTCTTT
CDR3aa: CASSLGRWDTEAFF
j_gene: TRBJ1-1
len: 14
d_gene: NA
v_gene: TRBV12-3/TRBV12-4
abundance: NA

CDR3nt: TGTGCCAGTGGACAGGCCCTCTCCTACAATGAGCAGTTCTTC
CDR3aa: CASGQALSYNEQFF
j_gene: TRBJ2-1
len: 14
d_gene: TRBD1
v_gene: TRBV19
abundance: NA

CDR3nt: TGTGCCAGCGAAGGGCCAGGGGGCGCACCCCTCCACTTT
CDR3aa: CASEGPGGAPLHF
j_gene: TRBJ1-6
len: 13
d_gene: TRBD1
v_gene: TRBV2
abundance: NA

CDR3nt: TGTGCCACCAGCAGAGTCCTTGATTCCCACACTAATGAAAAACTGTTTTTT
CDR3aa: CATSRVLDSHTNEKLFF
j_gene: TRBJ1-4
len: 17
d_gene: NA
v_gene: TRBV15
abundance: NA

CDR3nt: TGTGCCAGCAGTTACAGAGCCCTGGGAACTGAAGCTTTCTTT
CDR3aa: CASSYRALGTEAFF
j_gene: TRBJ1-1
len: 14
d_gene: NA
v_gene: TRBV6-5
abundance: NA

CDR3nt: TGTGCCAGCAGTTTACCTGGAGGCGAGCAGTACTTC
CDR3aa: CASSLPGGEQYF
j_gene: TRBJ2-7
len: 12
d_gene: NA
v_gene: TRBV28
abundance: NA

CDR3nt: TGCAGTGCCCACGACGGGGGAGGGTTGAACACTGAAGCTTTCTTT
CDR3aa: CSAHDGGGLNTEAFF
j_gene: TRBJ1-1
len: 15
d_gene: NA
v_gene: TRBV20-1
abundance: NA

CDR3nt: TGTGCCAGCAGCTACGGACAGAACTGGAATTCACCCCTCCACTTT
CDR3aa: CASSYGQNWNSPLHF
j_gene: TRBJ1-6
len: 15
d_gene: NA
v_gene: TRBV5-4
abundance: NA

CDR3nt: TGTGCCAGCAGTTCCTTGAGCGGGAGTGCAGATACGCAGTATTTT
CDR3aa: CASSSLSGSADTQYF
j_gene: TRBJ2-3
len: 15
d_gene: TRBD2
v_gene: TRBV11-2
abundance: NA

CDR3nt: TGCAGCGTGGGGGACCCCAGCACAGATACGCAGTATTTT
CDR3aa: CSVGDPSTDTQYF
j_gene: TRBJ2-3
len: 13
d_gene: NA
v_gene: TRBV29-1
abundance: once

CDR3nt: TGTGCCAGCAGTCGTGCGACAGGGACTAACACTGAAGCTTTCTTT
CDR3aa: CASSRATGTNTEAFF
j_gene: TRBJ1-1
len: 15
d_gene: TRBD1
v_gene: TRBV6-1
abundance: few

CDR3nt: TGTGCCAGCAGCACCTGGGACAGGGCGTCCTACAATGAGCAGTTCTTC
CDR3aa: CASSTWDRASYNEQFF
j_gene: TRBJ2-1
len: 16
d_gene: TRBD1
v_gene: TRBV11-1
abundance: NA

CDR3nt: TGTGCCAGCAGTGAGCGGGGGGGCTCCTACAATGAGCAGTTCTTC
CDR3aa: CASSERGGSYNEQFF
j_gene: TRBJ2-1
len: 15
d_gene: TRBD2
v_gene: TRBV6-4
abundance: few

CDR3nt: TGTGCCAGCAGGGGTCCAGGCGGGGAGACCCAGTACTTC
CDR3aa: CASRGPGGETQYF
j_gene: TRBJ2-5
len: 13
d_gene: NA
v_gene: TRBV13
abundance: NA

CDR3nt: TGTGCCAGCTCACCCTCCTCTGGTTCTGGAAACACCATATATTTT
CDR3aa: CASSPSSGSGNTIYF
j_gene: TRBJ1-3
len: 15
d_gene: NA
v_gene: TRBV18
abundance: once

CDR3nt: TGTGCCAGCAGCTTAGACGGACGGAGCTCCTACGAGCAGTACTTC
CDR3aa: CASSLDGRSSYEQYF
j_gene: TRBJ2-7
len: 15
d_gene: NA
v_gene: TRBV7-3
abundance: NA

CDR3nt: TGCAGCGGGAACAGGGTTAGCACAGATACGCAGTATTTT
CDR3aa: CSGNRVSTDTQYF
j_gene: TRBJ2-3
len: 13
d_gene: NA
v_gene: TRBV29-1
abundance: NA

CDR3nt: TGCGCCAGCAGCCAGGATAGCTTTGTTAGCGCCAAAAACATTCAGTACTTC
CDR3aa: CASSQDSFVSAKNIQYF
j_gene: TRBJ2-4
len: 17
d_gene: NA
v_gene: TRBV4-3
abundance: NA

CDR3nt: TGTGCCGTGGGGGACAGAGATGCCTATGGCTACACCTTC
CDR3aa: CAVGDRDAYGYTF
j_gene: TRBJ1-2
len: 13
d_gene: TRBD1
v_gene: TRBV19
abundance: NA

CDR3nt: TGTGCCAGCAGCCATCCATGGACTAGCGGGCGGAATGAGCAGTTCTTC
CDR3aa: CASSHPWTSGRNEQFF
j_gene: TRBJ2-1
len: 16
d_gene: TRBD2
v_gene: TRBV3-1
abundance: few

CDR3nt: TGTGCCAGTAACAAAAGGACAGGGGCACTTCGGGTCTATGGCTACACCTTC
CDR3aa: CASNKRTGALRVYGYTF
j_gene: TRBJ1-2
len: 17
d_gene: NA
v_gene: TRBV21-1
abundance: NA

CDR3nt: TGTGCCAGCAGCCAGACCACTGGACGAAGCTACACCTTC
CDR3aa: CASSQTTGRSYTF
j_gene: TRBJ1-2
len: 13
d_gene: NA
v_gene: TRBV3-1
abundance: NA

CDR3nt: TGTGCCAGCAGATTAGCGGGAGTAATCCAAGAGACCCAGTACTTC
CDR3aa: CASRLAGVIQETQYF
j_gene: TRBJ2-5
len: 15
d_gene: TRBD2
v_gene: TRBV13
abundance: few

CDR3nt: TGTGCCAGCAGTGAACTTGATACGCAGTATTTT
CDR3aa: CASSELDTQYF
j_gene: TRBJ2-3
len: 11
d_gene: NA
v_gene: TRBV2
abundance: NA

CDR3nt: TGTGGGTCAGGTAATTACACTGAAGCTTTCTTT
CDR3aa: CGSGNYTEAFF
j_gene: TRBJ1-1
len: 11
d_gene: NA
v_gene: TRBV10-3
abundance: few

CDR3nt: TGTGCCAGCAGCAAGGGACTAGCCGGTCCCACCGAGCAGTTCTTC
CDR3aa: CASSKGLAGPTEQFF
j_gene: TRBJ2-1
len: 15
d_gene: NA
v_gene: TRBV21-1
abundance: NA

CDR3nt: TGTGCCAGCAGCCCCGACCATTCCTACGAGCAGTACTTC
CDR3aa: CASSPDHSYEQYF
j_gene: TRBJ2-7
len: 13
d_gene: NA
v_gene: TRBV11-1
abundance: NA